The present TCR beta chain was sequenced within a study of blood T cell repertoires in COVID-19. Study in general: The United States, Italy and Spain provided the acute and convalescent COVID-19 samples. In each case, the material was cDNA or gDNA derived from T cells, B-cell-depleted T cells, or PBMCs.

The authors' processing: It was from reference gene primer amplification that nucleated cell counts were estimated. Generated by immunoSEQ multiplex PCR, the TCRdb table keeps only in-frame clones and is missing some. The DNA gave D and trimming, while V, J and clone size come from that table. This table has 88,000 or so clones, less than 85% appearing once. CDR1 SGDLS and CDR2 YYNGEE come from the germline V gene. V was clipped by 4 bases and J by 1 base, with 11 bases between them. The CDR3 loop spans 14 amino acids. This clonotype was sampled from a human donor in a cohort sampled during active COVID-19. Sequenced material: peripheral blood. This rearrangement joins TRBV9 to TRBJ2-5; the D gene is possibly TRBD1 (5 bases). The DNA of the CDR3 is TGTGCCAGCAGCCCGACGACAGTCCAAGAGACCCAGTACTTC. Translating gives CASSPTTVQETQYF.